The 25 T cell receptor beta chains reported below all come from one sample, sequenced in a study of T cells after yellow fever vaccination. A single record per CDR3 protein comes from TCRdb applying MiXCR to the 5' RACE reads. Of 500,000 to 650,000 distinct CDR3 sequences in the sample, less than 20% were seen once. This specimen consisted of PBMCs, obtained about 5 days after the first yellow fever vaccination. Source of these receptors: a man aged 18 to 30 who received the YFV17D yellow fever vaccine.

This clonotype came up a few times. The J gene is TRBJ1-1, the V gene TRBV9, with D perhaps TRBD1 (5 bases). V lost 0 bases and J 7 bases, leaving 16 bases between the germline ends. CDR3 size: 15 residues. Germline lookup yields CDR1 SGDLS and CDR2 YYNGEE. In nucleotides, the CDR3 is TGTGCCAGCAGCGTAGTTGCCTCATGGGACGGTGAAGCTTTCTTT. This gives the protein CASSVVASWDGEAFF. The entire variable domain, with the rest obtained from reference TRBV9 and TRBJ1-1, is as follows: DSGVTQTPKHLITATGQRVTLRCSPRSGDLSVYWYQQSLDQGLQFLIQYYNGEERAKGNILERFSAQQFPDLHSELNLSSLELGDSALYFCASSVVASWDGEAFFGQGTRLTVV.

This clonotype occurred a few times. V and J are TRBV15 and TRBJ2-7, with 8 nucleotides matching TRBD1. The ends lost 0 bases at V and 2 bases at J; junction bases unmatched: 9. Germline-derived CDR1 and CDR2 are LNHNV and YYDKDF (reference sequence). The CDR3 extends over 17 amino acids. This chain's CDR3 is CATSREGSGTGAYEQYF. CDR3 bases: TGTGCCACCAGCAGAGAAGGGTCCGGGACAGGCGCCTACGAGCAGTACTTC.

The chain employs TRBV7-2 and TRBJ1-2; a possible D gene is TRBD1 (6 bases). The CDR3 contains 14 residues. Germline-derived CDR1 and CDR2 are SGHTA and FQGNSA. Deletions cut 4 bases from V and 8 bases from J, with 17 bases between. The CDR3 loop is CASSSTGALRGYTF. The CDR3 DNA is TGTGCCAGCAGCTCGACAGGCGCCCTCCGGGGCTACACCTTC.

The rearrangement joins TRBV3-1 to TRBJ1-4; 7 bases are a match to TRBD1. Germline CDR1 LGHDT, CDR2 YNNKEL (reference sequence). This CDR3 comprises 16 residues. V lost 4 bases, J lost 6 bases, and 11 bases stayed unmatched. Written as DNA, the CDR3 is TGTGCCAGCAGCCCTCGGGACAGACGGAGGGATGAAAAACTGTTTTTT. This translates into CASSPRDRRRDEKLFF. Variable domain in full (rest from reference TRBV3-1 and TRBJ1-4): DTAVSQTPKYLVTQMGNDKSIKCEQNLGHDTMYWYKQDSKKFLKIMFSYNNKELIINETVPNRFSPKSPDKAHLNLHINSLELGDSAVYFCASSPRDRRRDEKLFFGSGTQLSVL.

The J gene is TRBJ1-2, the V gene TRBV5-1; possibly TRBD1 for D (5 bases). The V and J ends lost 4 bases and 7 bases respectively, with 14 bases between them. CDR3 length: 13 residues. Germline V gives CDR1 SGHRS, CDR2 YFSETQ. The CDR3 sequence is CASSDQGGVGYTF. The CDR3, as DNA: TGCGCCAGCAGCGATCAGGGAGGGGTTGGCTACACCTTC.

The genes are TRBV20-1 and TRBJ1-5; 9 bases match TRBD1. There are 15 residues in the CDR3. CDR1 DFQATT and CDR2 SNEGSKA come from the germline V gene (reference sequence). V lost 3 bases to trimming and J lost 5 bases; unmatched junction nucleotides: 8. Written as DNA, the CDR3 is TGCAGTGCTAGGCCCGGGACAGGGTCCGATCAGCCCCAGCATTTT. It yields the protein CSARPGTGSDQPQHF.

At least ten counts were recorded for this clonotype. The chain has TRBV10-3 and TRBJ1-4; tentatively, D is TRBD1 (5 bases). This CDR3 has 14 amino acids. Germline loops: CDR1 ENHRY, CDR2 SYGVKD. V was trimmed by 3 bases and J by 0 bases, leaving 5 bases between them. The CDR3 protein is CAISDRATNEKLFF. The CDR3 DNA reads as TGTGCCATCAGTGACAGGGCAACTAATGAAAAACTGTTTTTT.

In this sample, this clonotype turned up a few times. The gene calls are TRBV14 and TRBJ2-3; D assignment may be TRBD1 or TRBD2 (5 bases each). The CDR3 has 16 amino acids. The V end was cut by 0 bases, the J end by 2 bases, with 12 bases between. Germline V gene data show CDR1 as SGHDN and CDR2 as FVKESK. CDR3 sequence (DNA): TGTGCCAGCAGCCAAGAGGGGGTTGGACTCACAGATACGCAGTATTTT. Amino acid sequence: CASSQEGVGLTDTQYF.

This sequence joins TRBV3-1 and TRBJ2-5, with D unclear. CDR3 length: 14 amino acids. V lost 3 bases, J lost 5 bases, and 13 bases lay in between. Germline CDR1 is LGHDT and CDR2 is YNNKEL (reference sequence). CDR3 sequence: CASSQVGIGETQYF. The DNA of the CDR3 is TGTGCCAGCAGCCAGGTGGGAATTGGGGAGACCCAGTACTTC.

This clonotype was counted only a few times. The chain is built from TRBV27 and TRBJ2-5; the D gene could be TRBD1 or TRBD2 (6 bases each). Deletions cut 8 bases from V and 4 bases from J, with 26 bases between. The CDR3 is 17 amino acids. Germline V gene data show CDR1 as MNHEY and CDR2 as SMNVEV (reference sequence). This CDR3 reads CASGKQGWGEDLETQYF. In DNA, the CDR3 is TGTGCCAGCGGTAAACAGGGCTGGGGGGAAGATTTAGAGACCCAGTACTTC.

This clonotype was seen a few times. The V gene is TRBV30, the J gene TRBJ2-7, with D possibly being TRBD1 or TRBD2 (5 bases each). This CDR3 comprises 15 residues. CDR1 is GTSNPN, CDR2 SVGIG, per germline (reference sequence). V lost 2 bases, J lost 4 bases, and 18 bases lay in between. CDR3 loop: CAWSREGPDPYEQYF. The CDR3 nucleotides read TGTGCCTGGAGTCGAGAGGGACCCGACCCGTACGAGCAGTACTTC.

The chain has TRBV27 and TRBJ2-1; D is unresolved. V gave up 3 bases and J gave up 6 bases, with 9 bases separating them. CDR3 length equals 13 residues. CDR1 and CDR2 (germline): MNHEY, SMNVEV (reference sequence). The CDR3 coding sequence is TGTGCCAGCAGTTTTAGTGTCTCCAATGAGCAGTTCTTC. Its protein is CASSFSVSNEQFF.

This clonotype was seen only a few times. The rearrangement uses TRBV7-6 and TRBJ2-1; 12 bases are a match to TRBD1. The J segment lost 5 bases and the V segment lost 5 bases, leaving 7 bases of the junction unmatched. The germline V gene encodes CDR1 SGHVS and CDR2 FNYEAQ. The CDR3 is 16 amino acids. The CDR3 here is CASSPRRDRGHNEQFF. In nucleotides, the CDR3 is TGTGCCAGCAGCCCCCGCCGGGACAGGGGGCACAATGAGCAGTTCTTC.

The V call is TRBV4-1, the J call TRBJ2-1, with 7 nucleotides matching TRBD2. V gave up 3 bases and J gave up 0 bases; unmatched junction bases: 2. CDR1 and CDR2 from the germline V gene are MGHRA and YSYEKL. This CDR3 spans 15 amino acids. The CDR3 coding sequence is TGCGCCAGCAGCCAGGGGGGGGTCTCCTACAATGAGCAGTTCTTC. Residues: CASSQGGVSYNEQFF.

This clonotype was detected only a few times. The CDR3 protein is CASSAAGAANTIYF. The CDR3 nucleotides read TGCGCCAGCAGCGCGGCAGGGGCGGCGAACACCATATATTTT. The chain is built from TRBV4-3 and TRBJ1-3, with D maybe TRBD1 (6 bases). Germline assignment: CDR1 LGHNA and CDR2 YSLEER. The CDR3 runs to 14 residues. The V gene lost 5 bases and the J gene lost 7 bases, with 15 bases spanning the gap.

This clonotype was counted only a few times. The rearrangement links TRBV4-2 to TRBJ2-1; D tentatively reads TRBD1 or TRBD2 (5 bases each). From germline, CDR1 is LGHNA and CDR2 YNFKEQ. The CDR3 spans 14 residues. Trimming removed 2 bases at V and 5 bases at J, with 10 bases between. The CDR3 sequence: CASSQYGADNEQFF. DNA of the CDR3: TGTGCCAGCAGCCAATACGGGGCAGACAATGAGCAGTTCTTC.

This clonotype was picked up a small number of times. V usage is TRBV4-1 and J usage is TRBJ2-4; D is possibly TRBD2 (5 bases). Per the germline V gene, CDR1 is MGHRA and CDR2 is YSYEKL. The CDR3 runs 16 residues. The V gene lost 1 base and the J gene lost 2 bases, with 12 bases spanning the gap. The DNA of the CDR3 is TGCGCCAGCAGCCAAGGGCGAGGCGGGTCCAAAAACATTCAGTACTTC. The encoded protein is CASSQGRGGSKNIQYF.

The rearrangement links TRBV20-1 to TRBJ2-1; D gene ambiguous. This CDR3 contains 15 residues. Germline CDR1 is DFQATT and CDR2 is SNEGSKA (reference sequence). V was cut by 5 bases and J by 0 bases, with 14 bases left in between. As DNA, the CDR3 is TGCAGTGCTCGGAAAGTCGGCAGCTCCTACAATGAGCAGTTCTTC. Its translation is CSARKVGSSYNEQFF.

This clonotype showed up just a few times. V usage is TRBV18 and J usage is TRBJ1-4, with D possibly TRBD1 on 5 matching bases. Between the trimmed V and J ends, which lost 6 bases and 3 bases, there was a span of 26 bases. Germline V gives CDR1 KGHSH, CDR2 LQKENI. CDR3 length equals 19 residues. CDR3 nucleotides: TGTGCCAGCTCCCATCGACAGCCCTCGGGGTTCAGTCCTAATGAAAAACTGTTTTTT. Its protein product is CASSHRQPSGFSPNEKLFF.

The chain employs TRBV7-9 and TRBJ1-1, with 7 bases that match TRBD1. Germline CDR1 SEHNR, CDR2 FQNEAQ (reference sequence). V dropped 4 bases and J dropped 8; count of bases not matched to a gene: 4. The CDR3 loop spans 12 amino acids. CDR3 DNA: TGTGCCAGCAGCTCTTGGACAGGAGAAGCTTTCTTT. Protein sequence: CASSSWTGEAFF.

The rearrangement links TRBV4-2 to TRBJ1-4; D unresolved. CDR3 length: 17 residues. The V gene lost 0 bases and the J gene lost 5 bases, with 16 bases spanning the gap. Germline assignment: CDR1 LGHNA and CDR2 YNFKEQ. CDR3 DNA sequence: TGTGCCAGCAGCCAAGATGGGCCCGTGAGTGACAATGAAAAACTGTTTTTT. It translates to CASSQDGPVSDNEKLFF.

In DNA form, the CDR3 reads TGTGCCAGCAGCTCCTGGCCCGGGACAGGGCAGTCCTACGAGCAGTACGTC. It yields the protein CASSSWPGTGQSYEQYV. The chain carries TRBV7-9 and TRBJ2-7; 9 bases agree with TRBD1. The CDR3 length is 17 residues. CDR1 is SEHNR and CDR2 is FQNEAQ in the germline V gene (reference sequence). After removal of 4 bases from V and 1 base from J, the junction contained 11 bases not matched to a gene.

This clonotype was recorded many times. The CDR3 protein is CASSFLLNTEAFF. CDR3 nucleotides: TGTGCCAGCAGCTTTCTTCTGAACACTGAAGCTTTCTTT. V and J are TRBV5-5 and TRBJ1-1, with unresolved D. V was pared by 2 bases and J by 0 bases, with 5 bases between. Germline V gene data show CDR1 as SGHKS and CDR2 as YYEKEE (reference sequence). The CDR3 covers 13 residues. The variable domain in full, with the rest retrieved from reference TRBV5-5 and TRBJ1-1, is DAGVTQSPTHLIKTRGQQVTLRCSPISGHKSVSWYQQVLGQGPQFIFQYYEKEERGRGNFPDRFSARQFPNYSSELNVNALLLGDSALYLCASSFLLNTEAFFGQGTRLTVV.

This clonotype was recorded a few times. J is TRBJ1-5 and V is TRBV7-2; 10 nucleotides align to TRBD1. Germline loops: CDR1 SGHTA, CDR2 FQGNSA. Germline trimming cut 0 bases from V and 6 bases from J; bases unmatched to any gene: 5. This CDR3 comprises 16 residues. CDR3 bases: TGTGCCAGCAGCTTAGCGTTCGGGGACAGGGGTCAGCCCCAGCATTTT. Its protein is CASSLAFGDRGQPQHF.

This clonotype occurred once. The chain employs TRBV29-1 and TRBJ1-1; 7 bases fit TRBD1. The CDR3 covers 9 residues. The germline gives CDR1 SQVTM, CDR2 ANQGSEA. V shed 6 bases and J 12 bases; nucleotides not matched to a gene: 4. CDR3 sequence: CSVQGGSFF. The CDR3, as DNA: TGCAGCGTGCAGGGGGGTTCTTTCTTT.